One sample yielded the 26 T cell receptor beta chains listed below, sequenced in a study of T cells in Graves' hyperthyroidism and ophthalmopathy. RNA transcripts were the template for amplifying TCR beta CDR3 regions. Carried out on the TCR CDR3, a first-round RT-PCR used the HTBI primer set. TCRdb recomputed calls from the multiplex PCR reads with MiXCR, one row per CDR3 protein. The sample lists under 400,000 distinct CDR3 sequences, about 25% occurring once. The sequenced sample consisted of blood. Receptor source: a man in his fifties with Graves' hyperthyroidism.

This clonotype was seen many times. The chain carries TRBV12-3 or TRBV12-4 and TRBJ1-5; D not resolved. This CDR3 has 14 amino acids. Trimming shortened V by 7 bases and J by 6 bases, and 16 bases separated the two germline ends. The CDR3 here is CASTLAGMAQPQHF. The CDR3 bases are TGTGCCAGCACCCTGGCCGGGATGGCTCAGCCCCAGCATTTT.

The rearrangement uses TRBV5-1 and TRBJ2-3; 7 bases agree with TRBD2. CDR1 and CDR2 (germline): SGHRS, YFSETQ. The CDR3 extends over 14 amino acids. V lost 4 bases, J lost 6 bases, and 8 bases stayed unmatched. The CDR3 reads CASSKERETDTQYF. CDR3 bases: TGCGCCAGCAGCAAGGAGCGGGAAACGGATACGCAGTATTTT.

This clonotype was picked up a small number of times. V and J are TRBV5-1 and TRBJ2-1, with D maybe TRBD2 (5 bases). The V gene's germline CDR1 is SGHRS and CDR2 YFSETQ. The ends were cut back, 4 bases at V and 8 bases at J, with 16 bases in the middle. The CDR3 length is 14 residues. The CDR3 loop is CASSRLAAMDEQFF. CDR3 nucleotide sequence: TGCGCCAGCAGCAGGCTAGCAGCCATGGATGAGCAGTTCTTC. Supplemented by reference TRBV5-1 and TRBJ2-1, the full variable domain reads KAGVTQTPRYLIKTRGQQVTLSCSPISGHRSVSWYQQTPGQGLQFLFEYFSETQRNKGNFPGRFSGRQFSNSRSEMNVSTLELGDSALYLCASSRLAAMDEQFFGPGTRLTVL.

The V and J genes are TRBV9 and TRBJ2-5; D is ambiguous. There are 13 residues in the CDR3. V was cut by 0 bases and J by 5 bases, with 8 bases left in between. Germline V CDR1 and CDR2: SGDLS, YYNGEE. As DNA, the CDR3 is TGTGCCAGCAGCGTAGGGGTTGAGGAGACCCAGTACTTC. It specifies CASSVGVEETQYF.

This clonotype was seen a handful of times. This chain joins TRBV20-1 and TRBJ2-5; TRBD2 matches at 14 bases. This CDR3 region has 15 residues. The V and J ends lost 1 base and 5 bases, in that order; junction bases with no gene match: 3. Germline V lookup: CDR1 DFQATT, CDR2 SNEGSKA (reference sequence). DNA for the CDR3: TGCAGTGCTAGAGTCCGGACTAGCGGGAGGGAGACCCAGTACTTC. Its protein product is CSARVRTSGRETQYF.

This clonotype was counted only a few times. The chain links TRBV27 to TRBJ2-3; no definite D call. The V end was cut by 4 bases, the J end by 7 bases, with 9 bases between. Per germline, CDR1 MNHEY and CDR2 SMNVEV (reference sequence). The CDR3 runs 12 residues. The CDR3, as DNA: TGTGCCAGCAGTTCAATAGTCTATACGCAGTATTTT. It is translated as CASSSIVYTQYF.

This clonotype has a handful of counts. J is TRBJ2-4 and V is TRBV18; TRBD1 might be the D (6 bases). Trimming shortened V by 0 bases and J by 8 bases, and 14 bases separated the two germline ends. The germline V gene encodes CDR1 KGHSH and CDR2 LQKENI. The CDR3 consists of 15 residues. The CDR3 here is CASSPPTTGSDIQYF. CDR3 bases: TGTGCCAGCTCACCACCGACTACAGGGAGCGACATTCAGTACTTC.

This clonotype was counted between two and nine times. The V gene is TRBV27, the J gene TRBJ1-2; D remains unclear. Germline assignment: CDR1 MNHEY and CDR2 SMNVEV (reference sequence). CDR3 size: 13 residues. V dropped 6 bases and J dropped 4 bases, with 12 bases sitting between them. CDR3 sequence: CASSPGGPYGYTF. CDR3 DNA: TGTGCCAGCAGCCCTGGAGGCCCCTATGGCTACACCTTC.

This clonotype was picked up a small number of times. The J gene is TRBJ2-2, the V gene TRBV4-1; unclear D gene. CDR1 and CDR2 from the germline V gene are MGHRA and YSYEKL. Trimming removed 5 bases at V and 0 bases at J, with 7 bases between. The CDR3 totals 14 residues. The CDR3 spells CASSVTANTGELFF. CDR3 bases: TGCGCCAGCAGCGTCACTGCGAACACCGGGGAGCTGTTTTTT.

This clonotype appeared many times. The V call is TRBV7-9, the J call TRBJ2-1; 14 bases are a match to TRBD2. The CDR3 consists of 19 residues. Germline CDR1 reads SEHNR; CDR2 reads FQNEAQ (reference sequence). After removal of 4 bases from V and 9 bases from J, the junction contained 17 bases not matched to a gene. Here the CDR3 reads CASSSGLAGVPSAYGEQFF. CDR3 DNA: TGTGCCAGCAGCTCGGGACTAGCGGGAGTCCCGAGCGCCTACGGTGAGCAGTTCTTC.

The chain combines TRBV12-3 or TRBV12-4 with TRBJ2-7, with D maybe TRBD2 (6 bases). Trimming cost V 3 bases and J 4 bases, with 13 bases left between them. The CDR3 is 14 amino acids. CDR3 sequence reads: CASSFGGLLYEQYF. In DNA form, the CDR3 reads TGTGCCAGCAGTTTTGGGGGACTCCTATACGAGCAGTACTTC.

J is TRBJ2-3 and V is TRBV9; the match to TRBD2 covers 10 bases. V trimming: 3 bases; J trimming: 6 bases; junction bases outside the gene matches: 13. The CDR3 runs 17 residues. In germline, CDR1 is SGDLS, CDR2 YYNGEE. The CDR3 spells CASSEPLAGIDTDTQYF. The CDR3 bases are TGTGCCAGCAGCGAACCACTAGCGGGAATCGACACGGATACGCAGTATTTT.

The sample holds a few counts of this clonotype. V and J are TRBV18 and TRBJ2-7; no clear D. The germline gives CDR1 KGHSH, CDR2 LQKENI. Trimming shortened V by 2 bases and J by 5 bases, and 7 bases separated the two germline ends. This CDR3 comprises 12 residues. The CDR3 DNA is TGTGCCAGCTCACCAAAGAGCGACGAGCAGTACTTC. It yields the protein CASSPKSDEQYF. Using reference TRBV18 and TRBJ2-7 for the parts outside the CDR3, the full variable domain is NAGVMQNPRHLVRRRGQEARLRCSPMKGHSHVYWYRQLPEEGLKFMVYLQKENIIDESGMPKERFSAEFPKEGPSILRIQQVVRGDSAAYFCASSPKSDEQYFGPGTRLTVT.

Many counts were recorded for this clonotype. J is TRBJ2-5 and V is TRBV28, with 8 bases aligning to TRBD1. In germline, CDR1 is MDHEN, CDR2 SYDVKM. J gave up 5 bases and V 5 bases, and 10 bases lay outside the gene matches. This CDR3 is 15 amino acids long. The chain's CDR3 is CASSQGQVGTETQYF. The CDR3 region has the DNA TGTGCCAGCAGTCAGGGACAGGTGGGGACCGAGACCCAGTACTTC. The whole variable domain, remainder taken from reference TRBV28 and TRBJ2-5, is DVKVTQSSRYLVKRTGEKVFLECVQDMDHENMFWYRQDPGLGLRLIYFSYDVKMKEKGDIPEGYSVSREKKERFSLILESASTNQTSMYLCASSQGQVGTETQYFGPGTRLLVL.

The chain employs TRBV20-1 and TRBJ1-1; D is uncertain. Trimming cost V 4 bases and J 2 bases, with 14 bases left between them. The germline gives CDR1 DFQATT, CDR2 SNEGSKA (reference sequence). The CDR3 extends over 14 amino acids. The CDR3 region is CSANSWSRNTEAFF. The CDR3 DNA is TGCAGTGCTAATAGTTGGTCAAGAAACACTGAAGCTTTCTTT.

This clonotype was observed many times. The V gene is TRBV11-2, the J gene TRBJ2-7; D is unclear. Per the germline V gene, CDR1 is SGHAT and CDR2 is FQNNGV. V was shortened by 0 bases and J by 3 bases, with 6 bases between the two germline ends. The CDR3 spans 13 residues. CDR3 amino acids: CASSLEAYYEQYF. CDR3 bases: TGTGCCAGCAGCTTAGAGGCATACTACGAGCAGTACTTC.

This sequence joins TRBV5-1 and TRBJ2-7; 9 bases line up with TRBD1. The V gene's germline CDR1 is SGHRS and CDR2 YFSETQ. V shed 4 bases, J shed 0 bases, and the junction held 5 bases outside the gene matches. CDR3 length equals 15 residues. The DNA of the CDR3 is TGCGCCAGCAGCGCGGACAGGGGTTACTCCTACGAGCAGTACTTC. It yields the protein CASSADRGYSYEQYF.

The chain combines TRBV6-4 with TRBJ2-2; D is unclear. The CDR3 runs 14 residues. In germline, CDR1 is MRHNA, CDR2 SNTAGT. Trimming took off 7 bases at V and 3 bases at J, with 12 bases between the two ends. The CDR3 spells CASTRSGDTGELFF. CDR3 DNA sequence: TGTGCCAGCACAAGATCAGGCGACACCGGGGAGCTGTTTTTT.

This clonotype was found a few times. The V and J genes are TRBV6-1 and TRBJ2-3; TRBD2 matches 11 bases. The CDR3 spans 16 residues. CDR1 is MNHNS, CDR2 SASEGT, per germline. V lost 2 bases to trimming and J lost 5 bases; unmatched junction nucleotides: 6. Here the CDR3 DNA reads TGTGCCAGCAGTGAAACTAGCGGGAGTTTGGTAGATACGCAGTATTTT. It encodes CASSETSGSLVDTQYF.

This chain joins TRBV5-1 and TRBJ2-7, with D possibly being TRBD2 (7 bases). The V end lost 5 bases, the J end lost 6 bases, and 12 bases lay between the germline ends. CDR3 length: 12 amino acids. Germline-derived CDR1 and CDR2 are SGHRS and YFSETQ. The CDR3 reads CASRGGDTEQYF. The CDR3 region has the DNA TGCGCCAGCAGGGGGGGGGACACCGAGCAGTACTTC. Variable domain in full (rest from reference TRBV5-1 and TRBJ2-7): KAGVTQTPRYLIKTRGQQVTLSCSPISGHRSVSWYQQTPGQGLQFLFEYFSETQRNKGNFPGRFSGRQFSNSRSEMNVSTLELGDSALYLCASRGGDTEQYFGPGTRLTVT.

This clonotype came up many times. This sequence joins TRBV2 and TRBJ1-5; 9 bases are a match to TRBD1. CDR1 and CDR2 (germline): SNHLY, FYNNEI. Trimming cost V 4 bases and J 5 bases; bases outside gene matches: 3. This CDR3 has 14 residues. The CDR3 sequence is CASSAGQGYQPQHF. The CDR3 bases are TGTGCCAGCAGTGCGGGACAGGGATATCAGCCCCAGCATTTT.

There are a few counts of this clonotype. The chain links TRBV19 to TRBJ1-2, with 10 bases lining up with TRBD1. J lost 6 bases, V lost 3 bases, and 7 bases had no gene match. This CDR3 region has 15 residues. Germline lookup yields CDR1 LNHDA and CDR2 SQIVND (reference sequence). The CDR3 nucleotides read TGTGCCAGTAGTATTGGGGACAGGGGTCTTAATGGCTACACCTTC. Residues: CASSIGDRGLNGYTF.

This chain links TRBV4-1 with TRBJ1-6; D is perhaps TRBD1 (6 bases). The V and J ends lost 2 bases and 6 bases respectively, with 11 bases between them. CDR1 is MGHRA, CDR2 YSYEKL, per germline. The CDR3 runs 15 residues. The CDR3 region has the DNA TGCGCCAGCAGCCAACGGACAGAGTTTAATTCACCCCTCCACTTT. This translates into CASSQRTEFNSPLHF.

The rearrangement links TRBV6-4 to TRBJ2-7; TRBD1 aligns across 7 bases. J was trimmed by 1 base and V by 7 bases; bases with no gene match: 13. Germline V gene lookup returns CDR1 MRHNA and CDR2 SNTAGT. This CDR3 is 16 amino acids long. The CDR3 nucleotides read TGTGCCAGCATGTCAAGCAGACAGGGTAAATCCTACGAGCAGTACTTC. Translated, it gives CASMSSRQGKSYEQYF.

This clonotype turned up a few times. The chain combines TRBV12-5 with TRBJ2-1, with 7 bases fitting TRBD2. V lost 4 bases and J lost 4; bases outside the gene matches: 7. Germline CDR1 reads LGHNT; CDR2 reads FRNRAP. The CDR3 contains 15 residues. DNA for the CDR3: TGTGCTAGTGGTTACGTAGGGACTACATACAATGAGCAGTTCTTC. Translation: CASGYVGTTYNEQFF.

The sample holds many counts of this clonotype. The chain is built from TRBV28 and TRBJ1-5; 8 bases fit TRBD1. This CDR3 region has 16 residues. The ends lost 5 bases at V and 3 bases at J; junction bases unmatched: 9. The germline V gene encodes CDR1 MDHEN and CDR2 SYDVKM. The DNA for the CDR3 is TGTGCCAGCAGTCGCCGGACAGGGAGACTCAATCAGCCCCAGCATTTT. Translating it yields CASSRRTGRLNQPQHF. Full variable domain (rest looked up from reference TRBV28 and TRBJ1-5): DVKVTQSSRYLVKRTGEKVFLECVQDMDHENMFWYRQDPGLGLRLIYFSYDVKMKEKGDIPEGYSVSREKKERFSLILESASTNQTSMYLCASSRRTGRLNQPQHFGDGTRLSIL.